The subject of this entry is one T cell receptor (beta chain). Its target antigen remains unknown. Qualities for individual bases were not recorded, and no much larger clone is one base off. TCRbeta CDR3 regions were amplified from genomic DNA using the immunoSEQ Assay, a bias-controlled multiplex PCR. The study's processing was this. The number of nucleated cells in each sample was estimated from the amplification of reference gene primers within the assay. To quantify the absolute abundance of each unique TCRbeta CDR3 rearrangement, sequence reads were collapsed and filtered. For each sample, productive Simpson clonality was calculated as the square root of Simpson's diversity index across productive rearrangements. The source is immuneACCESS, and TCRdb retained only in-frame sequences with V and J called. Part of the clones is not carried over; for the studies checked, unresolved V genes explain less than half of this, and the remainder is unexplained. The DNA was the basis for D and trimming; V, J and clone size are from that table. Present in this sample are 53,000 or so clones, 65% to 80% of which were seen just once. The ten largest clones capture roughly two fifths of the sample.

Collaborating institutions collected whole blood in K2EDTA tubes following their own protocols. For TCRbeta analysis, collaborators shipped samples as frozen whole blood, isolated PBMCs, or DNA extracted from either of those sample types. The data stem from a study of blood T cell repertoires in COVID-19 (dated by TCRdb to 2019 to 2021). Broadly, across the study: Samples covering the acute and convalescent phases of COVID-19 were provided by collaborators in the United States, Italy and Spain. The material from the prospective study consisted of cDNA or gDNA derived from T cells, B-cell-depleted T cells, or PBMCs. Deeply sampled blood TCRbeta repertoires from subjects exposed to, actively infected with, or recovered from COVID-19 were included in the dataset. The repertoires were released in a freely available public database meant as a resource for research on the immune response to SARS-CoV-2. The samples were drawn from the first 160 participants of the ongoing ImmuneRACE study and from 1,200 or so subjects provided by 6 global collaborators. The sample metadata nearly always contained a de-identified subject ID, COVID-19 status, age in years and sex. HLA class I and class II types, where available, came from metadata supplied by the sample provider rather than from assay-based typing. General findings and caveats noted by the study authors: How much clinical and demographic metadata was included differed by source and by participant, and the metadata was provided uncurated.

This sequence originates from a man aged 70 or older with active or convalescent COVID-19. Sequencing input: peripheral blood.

The CDR3 is CASIAGTGLYEQYF. The base sequence is TGTGCCAGCATCGCCGGGACAGGGCTCTACGAGCAGTACTTC. This chain is built from TRBV6-5 and TRBJ2-7, with 9 middle bases fitting TRBD1. V trim: 7 bases; J trim: 3 bases; unmatched bases: 7. In the germline V gene, CDR1 corresponds to MNHEY and CDR2 to SVGAGI. Including the terminal cysteine and phenylalanine, the CDR3 comprises 14 residues. The read is trimmed to its CDR3 DNA, 42 bases read in frame from base 1.